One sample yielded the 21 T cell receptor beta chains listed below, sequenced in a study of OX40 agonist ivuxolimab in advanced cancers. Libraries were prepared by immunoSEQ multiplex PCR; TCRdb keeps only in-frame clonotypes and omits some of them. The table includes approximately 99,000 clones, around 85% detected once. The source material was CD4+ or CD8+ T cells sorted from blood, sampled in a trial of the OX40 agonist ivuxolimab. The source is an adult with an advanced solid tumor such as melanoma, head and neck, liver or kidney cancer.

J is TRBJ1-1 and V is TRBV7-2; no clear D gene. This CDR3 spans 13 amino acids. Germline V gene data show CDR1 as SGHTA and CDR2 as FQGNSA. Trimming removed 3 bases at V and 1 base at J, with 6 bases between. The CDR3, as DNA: TGTGCCAGCAGCTTGTCCGGGAACACTGAAGCTTTCTTT. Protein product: CASSLSGNTEAFF.

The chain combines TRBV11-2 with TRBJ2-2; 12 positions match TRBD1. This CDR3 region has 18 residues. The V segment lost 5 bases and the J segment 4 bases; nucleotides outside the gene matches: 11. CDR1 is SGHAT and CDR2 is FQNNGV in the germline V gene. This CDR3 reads CASSTLGQGAWGTGELFF. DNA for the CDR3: TGTGCCAGCAGCACACTGGGACAGGGGGCATGGGGCACCGGGGAGCTGTTTTTT.

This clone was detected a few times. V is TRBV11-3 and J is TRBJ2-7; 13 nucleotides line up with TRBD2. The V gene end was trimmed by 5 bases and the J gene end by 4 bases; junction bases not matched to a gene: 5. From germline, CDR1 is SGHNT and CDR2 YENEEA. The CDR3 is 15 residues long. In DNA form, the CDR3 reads TGTGCCAGCAGCCCGACTAGCGGGGGGAGGTACGAGCAGTACTTC. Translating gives CASSPTSGGRYEQYF.

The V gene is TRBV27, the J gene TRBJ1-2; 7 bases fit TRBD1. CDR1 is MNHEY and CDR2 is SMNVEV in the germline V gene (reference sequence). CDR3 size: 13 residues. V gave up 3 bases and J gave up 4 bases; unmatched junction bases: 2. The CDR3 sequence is CASSLPGGYGYTF. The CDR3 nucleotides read TGTGCCAGCAGTTTGCCAGGGGGCTATGGCTACACCTTC.

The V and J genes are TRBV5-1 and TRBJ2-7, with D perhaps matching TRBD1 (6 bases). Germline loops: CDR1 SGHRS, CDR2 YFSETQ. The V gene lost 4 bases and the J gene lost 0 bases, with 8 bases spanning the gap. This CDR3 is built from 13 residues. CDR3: CASSDRSSYEQYF. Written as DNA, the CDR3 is TGCGCCAGCAGCGACAGGAGCTCCTACGAGCAGTACTTC. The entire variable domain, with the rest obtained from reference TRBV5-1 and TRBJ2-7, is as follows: KAGVTQTPRYLIKTRGQQVTLSCSPISGHRSVSWYQQTPGQGLQFLFEYFSETQRNKGNFPGRFSGRQFSNSRSEMNVSTLELGDSALYLCASSDRSSYEQYFGPGTRLTVT.

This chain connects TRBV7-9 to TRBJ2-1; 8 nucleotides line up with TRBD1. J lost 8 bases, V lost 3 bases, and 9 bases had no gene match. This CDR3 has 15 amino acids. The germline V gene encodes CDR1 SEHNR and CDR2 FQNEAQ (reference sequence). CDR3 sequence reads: CASSFGQGASDEQFF. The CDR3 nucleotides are TGTGCCAGCAGCTTTGGGCAGGGGGCCTCGGATGAGCAGTTCTTC.

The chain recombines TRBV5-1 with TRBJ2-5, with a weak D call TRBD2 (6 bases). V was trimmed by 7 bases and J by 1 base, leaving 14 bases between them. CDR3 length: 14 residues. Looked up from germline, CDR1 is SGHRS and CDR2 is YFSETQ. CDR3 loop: CASGPGLTQETQYF. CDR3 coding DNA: TGCGCCAGCGGGCCTGGACTAACCCAAGAGACCCAGTACTTC. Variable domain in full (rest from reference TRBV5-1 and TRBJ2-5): KAGVTQTPRYLIKTRGQQVTLSCSPISGHRSVSWYQQTPGQGLQFLFEYFSETQRNKGNFPGRFSGRQFSNSRSEMNVSTLELGDSALYLCASGPGLTQETQYFGPGTRLLVL.

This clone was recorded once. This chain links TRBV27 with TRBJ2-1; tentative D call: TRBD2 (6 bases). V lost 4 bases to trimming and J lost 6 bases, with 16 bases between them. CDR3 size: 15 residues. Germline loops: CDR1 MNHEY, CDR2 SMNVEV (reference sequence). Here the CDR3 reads CASSSPRRAGNEQFF. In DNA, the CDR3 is TGTGCCAGCAGTTCCCCCCGGAGGGCCGGCAATGAGCAGTTCTTC.

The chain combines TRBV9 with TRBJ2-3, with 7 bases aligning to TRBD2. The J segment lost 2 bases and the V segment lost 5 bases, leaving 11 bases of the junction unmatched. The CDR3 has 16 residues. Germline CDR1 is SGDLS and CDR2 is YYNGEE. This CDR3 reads CASSLIAGSFTDTQYF. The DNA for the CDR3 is TGTGCCAGCAGTTTGATAGCGGGTAGCTTCACAGATACGCAGTATTTT.

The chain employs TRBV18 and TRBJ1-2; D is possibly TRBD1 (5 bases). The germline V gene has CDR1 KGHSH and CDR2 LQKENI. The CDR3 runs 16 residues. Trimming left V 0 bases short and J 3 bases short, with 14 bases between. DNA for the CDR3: TGTGCCAGCTCACCACCATGGACCCCGGGGGACTATGGCTACACCTTC. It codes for CASSPPWTPGDYGYTF. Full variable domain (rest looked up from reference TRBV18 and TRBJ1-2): NAGVMQNPRHLVRRRGQEARLRCSPMKGHSHVYWYRQLPEEGLKFMVYLQKENIIDESGMPKERFSAEFPKEGPSILRIQQVVRGDSAAYFCASSPPWTPGDYGYTFGSGTRLTVV.

The CDR3 spells CASSQGDRMDEAFF. CDR3 sequence (DNA): TGTGCCAGCAGCCAAGGGGACAGGATGGATGAAGCTTTCTTT. The chain has TRBV4-2 and TRBJ1-1; 8 nucleotides align to TRBD1. The germline V gene has CDR1 LGHNA and CDR2 YNFKEQ. Trimming cost V 1 base and J 7 bases; bases outside gene matches: 5. The CDR3 runs to 14 residues.

The CDR3 nucleotides are TGTGCCAGCAGCCCGGGACTAGCGGGAAGCACAGATACGCAGTATTTT. This codes for CASSPGLAGSTDTQYF. This chain uses TRBV11-3 with TRBJ2-3; 13 bases line up with TRBD2. After removal of 5 bases from V and 0 bases from J, the junction contained 2 bases not matched to a gene. The germline V gene has CDR1 SGHNT and CDR2 YENEEA. The CDR3 spans 16 residues.

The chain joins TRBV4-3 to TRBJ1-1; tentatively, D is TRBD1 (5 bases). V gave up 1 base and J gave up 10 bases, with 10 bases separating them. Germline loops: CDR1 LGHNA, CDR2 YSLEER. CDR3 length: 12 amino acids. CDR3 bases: TGCGCCAGCAGCCAAGGGGGCATGGTAGCTTTCTTT. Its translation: CASSQGGMVAFF.

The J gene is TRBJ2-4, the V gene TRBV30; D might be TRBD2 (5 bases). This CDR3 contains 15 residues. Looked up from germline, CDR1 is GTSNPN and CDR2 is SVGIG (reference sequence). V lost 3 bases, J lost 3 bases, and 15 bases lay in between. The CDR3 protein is CAWSPGLGNKNIQYF. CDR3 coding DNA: TGTGCCTGGAGCCCGGGGTTGGGTAACAAAAACATTCAGTACTTC.

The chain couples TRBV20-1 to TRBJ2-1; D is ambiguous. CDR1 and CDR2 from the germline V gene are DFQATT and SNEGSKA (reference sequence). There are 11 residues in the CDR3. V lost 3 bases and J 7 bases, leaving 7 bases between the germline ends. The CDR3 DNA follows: TGCAGTGCTAGGACCCATAATGAGCAGTTCTTC. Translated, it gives CSARTHNEQFF.

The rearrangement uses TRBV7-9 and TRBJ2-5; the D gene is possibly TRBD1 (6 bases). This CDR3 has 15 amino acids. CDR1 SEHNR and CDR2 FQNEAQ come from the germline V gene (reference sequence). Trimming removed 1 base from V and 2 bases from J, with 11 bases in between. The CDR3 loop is CASSLGWGPQETQYF. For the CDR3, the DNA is TGTGCCAGCAGCTTAGGCTGGGGGCCGCAAGAGACCCAGTACTTC. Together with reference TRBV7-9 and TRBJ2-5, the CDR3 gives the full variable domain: DTGVSQNPRHKITKRGQNVTFRCDPISEHNRLYWYRQTLGQGPEFLTYFQNEAQLEKSRLLSDRFSAERPKGSFSTLEIQRTEQGDSAMYLCASSLGWGPQETQYFGPGTRLLVL.

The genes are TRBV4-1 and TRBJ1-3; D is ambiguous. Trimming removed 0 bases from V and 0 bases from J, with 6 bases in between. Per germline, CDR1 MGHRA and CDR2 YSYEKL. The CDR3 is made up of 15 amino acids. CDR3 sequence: CASSQEEVSGNTIYF. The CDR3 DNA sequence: TGCGCCAGCAGCCAAGAAGAGGTCTCTGGAAACACCATATATTTT.

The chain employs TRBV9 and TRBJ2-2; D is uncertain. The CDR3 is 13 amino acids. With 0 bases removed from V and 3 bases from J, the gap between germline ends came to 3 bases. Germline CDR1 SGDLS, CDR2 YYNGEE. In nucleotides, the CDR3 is TGTGCCAGCAGCGTAGAATACACCGGGGAGCTGTTTTTT. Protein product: CASSVEYTGELFF.

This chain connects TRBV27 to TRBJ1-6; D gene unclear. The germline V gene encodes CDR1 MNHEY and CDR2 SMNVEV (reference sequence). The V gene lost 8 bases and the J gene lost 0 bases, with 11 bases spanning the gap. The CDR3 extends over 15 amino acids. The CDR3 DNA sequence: TGTGCCAGCCTTGAGAAGAGCTCCTATAATTCACCCCTCCACTTT. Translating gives CASLEKSSYNSPLHF.

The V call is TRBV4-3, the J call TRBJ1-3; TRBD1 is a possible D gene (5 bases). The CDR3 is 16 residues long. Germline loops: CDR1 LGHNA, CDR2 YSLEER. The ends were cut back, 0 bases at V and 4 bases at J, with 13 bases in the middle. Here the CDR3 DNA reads TGCGCCAGCAGCCAAGATTGGGGTCGGGACGGAAACACCATATATTTT. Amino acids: CASSQDWGRDGNTIYF.

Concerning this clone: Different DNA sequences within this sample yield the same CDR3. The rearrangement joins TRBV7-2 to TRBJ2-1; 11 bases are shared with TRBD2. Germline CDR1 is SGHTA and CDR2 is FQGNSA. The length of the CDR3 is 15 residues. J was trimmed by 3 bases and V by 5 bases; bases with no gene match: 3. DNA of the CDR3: TGTGCCAGCAGCCGCACTAGCGGGAGCTACAATGAGCAGTTCTTC. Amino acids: CASSRTSGSYNEQFF.